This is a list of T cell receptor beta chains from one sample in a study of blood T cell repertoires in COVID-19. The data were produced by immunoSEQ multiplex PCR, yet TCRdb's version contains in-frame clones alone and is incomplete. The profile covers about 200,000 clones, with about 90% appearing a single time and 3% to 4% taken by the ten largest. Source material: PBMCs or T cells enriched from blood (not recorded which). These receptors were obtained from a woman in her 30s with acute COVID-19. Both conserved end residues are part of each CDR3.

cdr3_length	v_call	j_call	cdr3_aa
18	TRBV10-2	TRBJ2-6	CASSEDRTGPSGANVLTF
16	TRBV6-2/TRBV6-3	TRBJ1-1	CASSYETGGGRTEAFF
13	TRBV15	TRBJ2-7	CATSPDNSYEQYF
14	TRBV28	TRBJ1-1	CASSHTQGNTEAFF
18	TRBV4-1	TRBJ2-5	CASSQDHSRTGGAETQYF
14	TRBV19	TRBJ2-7	CASRKGQGSYEQYF
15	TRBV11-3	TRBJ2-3	CASSTGTGDLDTQYF
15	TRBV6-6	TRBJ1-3	CASSFGQASGNTIYF
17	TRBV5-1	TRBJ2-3	CASSLGQGGYTTDTQYF
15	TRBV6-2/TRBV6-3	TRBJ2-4	CASSLTGFSKNIQYF
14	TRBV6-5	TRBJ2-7	CASSPWDRAYEQYF
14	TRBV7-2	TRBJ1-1	CASSFDRSVTEAFF
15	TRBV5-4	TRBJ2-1	CASSLDSGARNEQFF
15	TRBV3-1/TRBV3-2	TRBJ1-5	CASSQGRGYNQPQHF
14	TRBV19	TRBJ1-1	CASTKRQGVTEAFF
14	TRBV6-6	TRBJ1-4	CASRNRGRGEKLFF
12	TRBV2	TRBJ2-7	CASSVGLYEQYF
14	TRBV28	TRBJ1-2	CASSLGVSGNGYTF
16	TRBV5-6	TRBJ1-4	CASSATGNATNEKLFF
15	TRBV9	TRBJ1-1	CASSEASGGNTEAFF
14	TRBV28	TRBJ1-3	CASSLLASGNTIYF
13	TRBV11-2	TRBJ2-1	CASSLAHGFEQFF
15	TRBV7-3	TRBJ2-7	CASSLVGGSSYEQYF
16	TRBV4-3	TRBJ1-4	CASSQDASGANEKLFF
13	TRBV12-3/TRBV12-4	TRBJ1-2	CASSLRTSYGYTF
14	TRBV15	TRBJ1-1	CATSTRTRGAEAFF
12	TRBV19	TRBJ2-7	CASSPGYYEQYF
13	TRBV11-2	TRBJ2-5	CASSPGQGETQYF
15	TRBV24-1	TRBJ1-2	CATSDDGVTGRGYTF
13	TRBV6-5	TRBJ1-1	CASRDNMNTEAFF
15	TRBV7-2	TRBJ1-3	CASSLTGGVGNTIYF
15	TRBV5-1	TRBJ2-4	CASSPEPQGANIQYF
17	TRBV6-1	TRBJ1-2	CASSEWTHGTGRYGYTF
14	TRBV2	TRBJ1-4	CASRTGGSNEKLFF
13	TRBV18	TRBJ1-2	CASSPLGAGGYTF
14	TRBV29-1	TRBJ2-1	CSAPPFDSSNEQFF
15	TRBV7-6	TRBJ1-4	CASSSDGTKNEKLFF